This TCR beta chain was sequenced during a study of blood T cells in healthy people across ages. Study outcomes and limitations: The study found TCR beta diversity correlated strongly with naive T cell percentage. Older age coincided with a roughly linear decline in TCR beta diversity per million T cells. Compared with aged donors, long-lived donors showed fewer expanded clones, suggesting selection. Estimated diversity that came from one million T cells was considered an underestimate.

With respect to this clonotype: What it binds is unknown.

Next came a second PCR, run for about 6 to 12 cycles, which used a sample-barcoded 5' primer along with a J-beta primer mix. MiXCR, applied by TCRdb to the 5' RACE reads, yields one record per CDR3 protein. The table shows 1.5 million to 1.8 million distinct CDR3 sequences, with roughly 43% occurring only once. With 3 bases removed from V and 10 bases from J, the gap between germline ends came to 13 bases. In germline, CDR1 is DFQATT, CDR2 SNEGSKA (reference sequence). The CDR3 has 12 residues. This TCR was sampled from a woman between 18 and 30 years old in good health. The sequenced sample consisted of blood. J is TRBJ2-1 and V is TRBV20-1; possible D gene TRBD1, 5 bases. The CDR3 protein is CSARDIGYEQFF. The CDR3 DNA reads TGCAGTGCTAGGGACATTGGCTACGAGCAGTTCTTC.